This T cell receptor beta chain comes out of a study of cytomegalovirus exposure and HLA in healthy donors (dated by TCRdb to the late 2010s). General notes on the study: An earlier analysis of some 500 of the donors reported approximately 270 Gb of sequence data and 120 million or so unique TCR beta sequences from roughly 180 million T cells. All discovery cohort repertoires had been generated using a single sequencing platform. The study aimed to test whether cataloging public T cell receptors could reveal signatures of past pathogen exposure. In a later analysis, previously published TCR beta repertoires from 500 to 750 donors were re-analyzed and high-resolution HLA genotyping was added so that TCR occurrence patterns could be studied. Donor age, sex, ethnicity and CMV serostatus were compiled together with the repertoire data. Among under 450 genotyped donors of the cohort, an average of roughly 240,000 unique TCR beta nucleotide sequences were sequenced per donor, 15% to 20% of them non-productive. The study profiled the T cell repertoires of fewer than 850 subjects by immunosequencing and related them to cytomegalovirus serostatus. High-throughput TCR immunosequencing, statistical association of individual TCRs with disease status, and machine learning were combined to predict cytomegalovirus infection status. Both class I and class II loci were covered by HLA typing, at four-digit resolution. In an earlier analysis of 500 to 650 of the donors, high-throughput TCR beta sequencing was used to judge whether each TCR beta V gene segment behaved as functional or pseudogenic. Typing coverage differed by locus: A, B, C, DRB1 and DQB1 were typed in about 629-640 donors, DQA1 in 522, DPA1 in approximately 610, and DPB1 in 450 to 480. A later genetic analysis used genome-wide SNP genotypes for 398 of the 666 donors, treating that subset as a discovery cohort. Among the roughly 400 genotyped donors, about 83% belonged to the genetic ancestry cluster associated with self-reported Caucasian donors. Several DR-DQ haplotypes were treated as single units for association and clustering because of strong linkage in the cohort. Rather than using new phenotypic data, the later analysis identified candidate immune exposures from TCR beta sequences and from how often those sequences occurred across donors. Approximately 310 gigabases of sequencing data and about 92 million unique TCR sequences made up an early release that covered several hundred HLA-typed donors. A separate validation cohort of over 95 different subjects was used in addition to the approximately 700-subject first cohort. General study outcomes and caveats: Because HLA typing was unavailable for some donors at each locus, only the typed subset was used in association tests. When HLA alleles, especially DR and DQ, strongly co-occurred, TCR associations were difficult to assign to individual alleles. A later analysis associated about 16,000 TCR beta sequences with specific HLA alleles at a false discovery rate of 0.05. In a later analysis, the rate of TCR association differed among HLA loci, with DRB1 alleles having the most associated TCRs and HLA-C alleles having the fewest. Broadly in line with IMGT annotations, most TCR beta V segments showed up in productive rearrangements about 87% or about 30% of the time in an earlier analysis of several hundred of the donors. A further reported finding was that TCR beta sequences accurately predicted the HLA-A and HLA-B alleles for most subjects in the first cohort. This cohort had only TCR beta chains sequenced, and the lack of alpha or paired-chain data limited which features could be detected. Cytomegalovirus status was reported to be diagnosed by the classifier with high specificity and sensitivity in both the original and validation cohorts. The study gave a list of over 150 TCR beta chains associated with cytomegalovirus. Some IMGT-functional V segments, including TRBV6-2 and TRBV6-3, could not be distinguished by the 87-base-pair reads and were therefore excluded. Most CMV-associated TCR beta chains appeared to be HLA-restricted in a later analysis, and the HLA associations seemed to be driven largely by CMV exposure. A later analysis found that HLA-associated TCR beta chains were more clonally expanded and had lower generation probabilities than equally common non-associated chains. Sequencing depth was assumed to be roughly uniform across donors in the presence/absence analyses, though that assumption may not hold. The sequencing pipeline was judged likely to have produced a cluster of highly shared sequence variants as a technical artifact. Correlated functional status among segregating V segments might be attributable to linkage disequilibrium, but an unknown experimental factor could not be ruled out. In vitro tests confirmed that a few of the cytomegalovirus-associated TCR beta chains recognize cytomegalovirus antigens. The earlier analysis of nearly 600 of the donors excluded about 16 rarely observed V segments, including chromosome 9 orphons, because counts were too low. According to a later analysis, parvovirus B19, influenza, CMV and Epstein-Barr virus appeared linked to several top co-occurrence clusters. In a later genetic analysis, a missense DCLRE1C variant was associated with V-gene and J-gene trimming of TCR beta chains, and the association was replicated in an independent cohort. For the cohort, immune exposure information was limited to CMV serostatus. According to the authors, the approach could potentially be generalized to other disease states and immunological phenotypes. Across donors, most TCR sequences were observed very rarely, whereas some public TCRs were present in many individuals. A later genetic analysis reported fewer N-insertions in productive TCRs among donors in an Asian-associated ancestry cluster than the roughly 700-donor mean.

Details on this clone: There is no known antigen for this receptor. No clone much larger than this one lies a single base away; base qualities are absent.

The library was prepared using the immunoSEQ multiplex PCR assay. For the multiplex PCR, a mixture combining 60 forward primers for TCR Vbeta segments and 13 reverse primers for TCR Jbeta segments was used. The CDR3 region of rearranged TCR beta genes was amplified from genomic DNA with a multiplex PCR assay. The amplified TCR beta libraries were sequenced on the Illumina HiSeq System as 87-base-pair reads. From the authors' description of their analysis: A later analysis counted about 80 million unique TCR beta chains across the 670 or so repertoires, and some 11 million of these chains were shared by at least two donors. To remove PCR and sequencing errors, raw reads were error-corrected and collapsed into unique sequences using a nearest-neighbor algorithm that merged closely related sequences. V, D and J gene segments were assigned by aligning CDR3 sequences to IMGT reference sequences. For a sequence to be retained, a match of at least six nucleotides to both a V gene segment and a J gene segment was required. Rearrangements were called productive when the CDR3 lacked stop codons and stayed in frame with V and J; all others were non-productive. Following IMGT convention, CDR3 was defined as the stretch from the second conserved V-encoded cysteine up to the conserved J-encoded phenylalanine. The earlier analysis of about 530 of the donors excluded any sequence lacking an unambiguous match to a single V gene segment. An earlier analysis of 587 of the donors classified V segments as functional when productive rearrangements were above 56.7% and as segregating when the standard deviation between donors was above 5%. A statistical classification framework was developed to diagnose cytomegalovirus status using the catalog of TCR beta chain sequences. A later analysis assigned V and J genes by comparing TCR nucleotide sequences with IMGT/GENE-DB human TR gene sequences. Using the TCRdist pipeline, a later analysis assigned CDR3 sequences along with most-parsimonious VDJ recombination scenarios. In a later analysis, each TCR beta chain was defined by its CDR3 amino acid sequence together with its V-gene family, and reads without a unique V-gene family were excluded. In a later analysis, approximately 640 highly shared, low-generation-probability nucleotide sequences were removed to address suspected cross-contamination and a sequencing artifact. In a later analysis, a clonal expansion index was calculated for each public chain from normalized within-repertoire ranks of inferred template counts. In a later analysis, generation probabilities were computed using a VDJ recombination model fitted to out-of-frame rearrangements, and the results were checked against IGoR. Hypergeometric tests were used in a later analysis to score TCR-TCR, TCR-HLA and TCR-CMV co-occurrence, with a repertoire-size bias correction applied to the TCR pairs. To estimate false discovery rates, a later analysis permuted the HLA or CMV assignments 20 times. A later analysis grouped co-occurring TCRs with DBSCAN, adding TCRdist sequence similarity when clustering within HLA-allele-positive subsets. Repertoires with fewer than 30,000 or more than 120,000 public chains were left out of co-occurrence clustering, as were about five repertoires with anomalous nucleotide sharing. TCRdb mirrors the immuneACCESS table, restricted to in-frame sequences. Some clones are absent from its copies; in checked studies, under half trace to an unresolved V gene, and the reason for the others is unknown. That table furnishes V, J and clone size, whereas the DNA furnished D and trimming. The sample table holds about 130,000 clones, of which less than 85% were seen once. The ten biggest clones cover 0.95% to 1.5% of the sample.

V and J lose 0 bases and 2 bases, and a span of 10 bases separates them. The CDR3 has 15 amino acids, counting the end cysteine and phenylalanine. Of the read, only the CDR3 DNA is kept; its 45 bases are in frame from base 1. According to the germline V gene, CDR1 reads SGHRS and CDR2 reads YFSETQ. The cohort consisted of 666 healthy bone marrow donors. At the time of sampling, every cohort member was nominally healthy, though immune exposures that went unrecorded were likely present. The donor was CMV seronegative and was included in the group of 352 seronegative cohort members. A peripheral blood sample was collected from each donor, and TCR beta sequencing was performed on peripheral blood mononuclear cells. Genomic DNA was extracted from the blood cell samples with the Qiagen DNeasy Blood Extraction Kit.

This receptor was identified in a female donor in good health and CMV-seronegative. The chain is made from TRBV5-1 and TRBJ2-3; D gene: possibly TRBD2, on 5 matching bases. Sequenced material: PBMCs. This receptor has the CDR3 CASSLGLASTDTQYF. Read as DNA, the sequence is TGCGCCAGCAGCTTGGGGCTAGCCTCCACAGATACGCAGTATTTT.